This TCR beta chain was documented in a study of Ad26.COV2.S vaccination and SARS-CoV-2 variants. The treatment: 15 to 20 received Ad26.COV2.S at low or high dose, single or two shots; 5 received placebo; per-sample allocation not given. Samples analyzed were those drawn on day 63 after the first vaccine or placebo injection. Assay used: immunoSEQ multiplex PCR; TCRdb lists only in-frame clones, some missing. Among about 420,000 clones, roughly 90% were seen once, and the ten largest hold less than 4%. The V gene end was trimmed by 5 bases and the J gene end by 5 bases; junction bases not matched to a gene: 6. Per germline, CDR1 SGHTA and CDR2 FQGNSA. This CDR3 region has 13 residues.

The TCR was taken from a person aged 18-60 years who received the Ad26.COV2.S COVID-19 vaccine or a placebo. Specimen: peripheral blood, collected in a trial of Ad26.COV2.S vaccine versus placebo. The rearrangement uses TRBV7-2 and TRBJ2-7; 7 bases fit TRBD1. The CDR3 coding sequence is TGTGCCAGCAGCCTGAACAGGGGTGACGAGCAGTACTTC. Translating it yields CASSLNRGDEQYF.